The sequence of this T cell receptor beta chain was determined in a study of shared clonotypes between healthy human individuals. General study findings and limits: Sequencing depth was expected to influence donor clonotype sharing.

The donors, healthy adults who were HIV-negative, had experienced no recent acute infections or vaccinations. Every donor, a Caucasian adult, lived in Nashville, Tennessee. The germline CDR1 and CDR2 sequences are SQVTM and ANQGSEA. The CDR3 runs 14 residues. J gave up 10 bases and V 6 bases, and 16 bases lay outside the gene matches. An approximately 210 ng quantity of DNA, roughly 32,000 T cell genomes, went into the sorted-subset replicate PCRs. Using immunoSEQ multiplex PCR, the repertoire was profiled, and TCRdb retains in-frame clones only, with some absent. The repertoire consists of 2 million to 2.5 million clones, with about 92% occurring once and the leading ten covering 0.39%. As concerns this clone: Its specificity is not known.

This chain uses TRBV29-1 with TRBJ1-1, with TRBD1 identical over 8 bases. The material sequenced was naive CD4+ T cells from PBMCs. As for subset: CD45RA+ positively selected. This receptor was identified in a man between 18 and 35 years old in good health. Some clones in this sample may be carry-over from other donors' samples. Written as DNA, the CDR3 is TGCAGCGTGATCCGGACAGGGAGGGTTCGCGGAGCTTTCTTT. Protein product: CSVIRTGRVRGAFF. The entire variable domain, with the rest obtained from reference TRBV29-1 and TRBJ1-1, is as follows: SAVISQKPSRDICQRGTSLTIQCQVDSQVTMMFWYRQQPGQSLTLIATANQGSEATYESGFVIDKFPISRPNLTFSTLTVSNMSPEDSSIYLCSVIRTGRVRGAFFGQGTRLTVV.